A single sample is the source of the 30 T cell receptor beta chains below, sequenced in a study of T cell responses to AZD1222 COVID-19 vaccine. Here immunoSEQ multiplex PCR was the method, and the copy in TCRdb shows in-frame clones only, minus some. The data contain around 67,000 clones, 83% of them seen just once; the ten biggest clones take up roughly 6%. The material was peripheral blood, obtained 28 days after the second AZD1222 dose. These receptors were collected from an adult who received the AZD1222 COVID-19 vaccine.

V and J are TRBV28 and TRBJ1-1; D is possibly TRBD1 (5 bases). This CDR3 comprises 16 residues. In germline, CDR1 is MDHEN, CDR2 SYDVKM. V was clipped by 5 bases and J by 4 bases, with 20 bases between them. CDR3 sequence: CASSTNPGTVGTEAFF. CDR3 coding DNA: TGTGCCAGCAGTACCAACCCCGGGACCGTGGGCACTGAAGCTTTCTTT.

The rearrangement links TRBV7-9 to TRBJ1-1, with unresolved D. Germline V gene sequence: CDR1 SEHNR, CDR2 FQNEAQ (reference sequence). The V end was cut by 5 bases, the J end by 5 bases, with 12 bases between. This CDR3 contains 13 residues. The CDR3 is CASSPEVGTEAFF. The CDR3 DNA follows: TGTGCCAGCAGCCCCGAGGTTGGGACTGAAGCTTTCTTT.

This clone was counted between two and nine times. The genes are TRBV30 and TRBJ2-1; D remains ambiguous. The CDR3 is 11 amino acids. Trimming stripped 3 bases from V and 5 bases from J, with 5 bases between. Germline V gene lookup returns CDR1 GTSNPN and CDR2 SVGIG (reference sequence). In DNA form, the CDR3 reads TGTGCCTGGAGCCAGAACAATGAGCAGTTCTTC. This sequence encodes CAWSQNNEQFF.

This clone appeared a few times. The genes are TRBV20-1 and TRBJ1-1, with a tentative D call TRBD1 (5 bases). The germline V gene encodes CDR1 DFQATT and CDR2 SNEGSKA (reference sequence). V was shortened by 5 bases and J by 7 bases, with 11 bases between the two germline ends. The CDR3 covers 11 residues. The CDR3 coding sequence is TGCAGTGCTCCTCGACAGTTTGAAGCTTTCTTT. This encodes CSAPRQFEAFF.

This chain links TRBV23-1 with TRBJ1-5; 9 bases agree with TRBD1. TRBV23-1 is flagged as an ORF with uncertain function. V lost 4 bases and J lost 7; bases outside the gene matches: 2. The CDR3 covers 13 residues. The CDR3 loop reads CASSPTGGQPQHF. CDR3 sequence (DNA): TGCGCCAGCAGTCCCACAGGGGGCCAGCCCCAGCATTTT.

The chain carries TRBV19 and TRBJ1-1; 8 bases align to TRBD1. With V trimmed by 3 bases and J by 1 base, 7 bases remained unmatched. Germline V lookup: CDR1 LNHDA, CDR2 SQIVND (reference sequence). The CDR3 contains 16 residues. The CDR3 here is CASSIPRQGRNTEAFF. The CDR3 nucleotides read TGTGCCAGTAGTATCCCTCGACAGGGGCGGAACACTGAAGCTTTCTTT.

CDR3: CATSRDRAGKAFF. CDR3 nucleotides: TGTGCCACCAGCAGAGATAGAGCAGGAAAAGCTTTCTTT. This sequence joins TRBV15 and TRBJ1-1; D unclear. CDR3 size: 13 residues. The V and J ends lost 0 bases and 9 bases respectively, with 11 bases between them. Per the germline V gene, CDR1 is LNHNV and CDR2 is YYDKDF (reference sequence).

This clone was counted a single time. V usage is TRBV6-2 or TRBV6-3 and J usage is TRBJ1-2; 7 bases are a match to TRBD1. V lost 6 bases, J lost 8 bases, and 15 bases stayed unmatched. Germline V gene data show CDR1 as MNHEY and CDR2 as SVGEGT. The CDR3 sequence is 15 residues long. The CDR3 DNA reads TGTGCCAGCAGCCTCACTGACAGGGTAGCGGTCGGCTACACCTTC. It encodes CASSLTDRVAVGYTF.

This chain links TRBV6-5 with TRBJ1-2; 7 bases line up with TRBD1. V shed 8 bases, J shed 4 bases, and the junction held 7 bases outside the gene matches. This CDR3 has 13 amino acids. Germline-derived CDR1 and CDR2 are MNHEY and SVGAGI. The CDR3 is CASGPGQLYGYTF. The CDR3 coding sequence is TGTGCCAGCGGCCCGGGACAGCTCTATGGCTACACCTTC.

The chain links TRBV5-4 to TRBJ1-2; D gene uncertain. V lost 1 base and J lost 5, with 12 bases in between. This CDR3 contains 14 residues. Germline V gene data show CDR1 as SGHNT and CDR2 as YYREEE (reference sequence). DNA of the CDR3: TGTGCCAGCAGCTTGAAGTGGGGTCGGTATGGCTACACCTTC. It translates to CASSLKWGRYGYTF.

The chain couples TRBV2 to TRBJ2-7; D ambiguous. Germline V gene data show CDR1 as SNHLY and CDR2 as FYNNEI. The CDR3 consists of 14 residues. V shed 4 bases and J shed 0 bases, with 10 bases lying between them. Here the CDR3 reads CASSGPKHSYEQYF. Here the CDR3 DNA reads TGTGCCAGCAGTGGTCCCAAGCACTCCTACGAGCAGTACTTC.

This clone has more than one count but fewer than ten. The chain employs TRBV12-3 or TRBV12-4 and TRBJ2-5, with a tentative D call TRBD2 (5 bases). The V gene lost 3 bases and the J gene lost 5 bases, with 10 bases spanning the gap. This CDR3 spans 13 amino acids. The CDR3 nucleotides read TGTGCCAGCAGTTTTACACCGGGGGAGACCCAGTACTTC. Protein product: CASSFTPGETQYF.

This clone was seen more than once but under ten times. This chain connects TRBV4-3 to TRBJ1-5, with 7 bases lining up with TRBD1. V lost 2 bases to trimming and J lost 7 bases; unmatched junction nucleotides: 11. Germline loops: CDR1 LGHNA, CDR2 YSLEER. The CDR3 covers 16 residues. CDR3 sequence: CASSQTSTGPWQPQHF. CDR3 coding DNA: TGCGCCAGCAGCCAAACGTCGACAGGGCCTTGGCAGCCCCAGCATTTT.

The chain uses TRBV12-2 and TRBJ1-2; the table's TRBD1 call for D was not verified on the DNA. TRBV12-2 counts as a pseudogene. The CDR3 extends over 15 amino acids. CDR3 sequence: CASRLGTRTGVGYTF. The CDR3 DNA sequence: TGTGCAAGTCGCTTAGGAACAAGGACAGGGGTAGGCTACACCTTC.

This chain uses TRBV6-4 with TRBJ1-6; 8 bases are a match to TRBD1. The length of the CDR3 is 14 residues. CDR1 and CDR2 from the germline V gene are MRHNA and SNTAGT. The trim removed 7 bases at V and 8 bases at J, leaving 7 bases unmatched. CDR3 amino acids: CASIFGQGDSPLHF. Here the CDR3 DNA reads TGTGCCAGCATCTTCGGACAGGGTGATTCACCCCTCCACTTT.

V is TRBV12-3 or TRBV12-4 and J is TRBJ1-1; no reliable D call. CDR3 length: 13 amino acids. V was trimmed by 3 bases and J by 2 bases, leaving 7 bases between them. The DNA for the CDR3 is TGTGCCAGCAGTTTGGGCAGAAACACTGAAGCTTTCTTT. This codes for CASSLGRNTEAFF.

The DNA of the CDR3 is TGTGCCAGTAGTGACCAGGGTTCCTACGAGCAGTACTTC. Amino acid sequence: CASSDQGSYEQYF. The rearrangement links TRBV19 to TRBJ2-7; TRBD1 might be the D (5 bases). Per germline, CDR1 LNHDA and CDR2 SQIVND (reference sequence). This CDR3 contains 13 residues. Trimming cost V 5 bases and J 1 base, with 9 bases left between them.

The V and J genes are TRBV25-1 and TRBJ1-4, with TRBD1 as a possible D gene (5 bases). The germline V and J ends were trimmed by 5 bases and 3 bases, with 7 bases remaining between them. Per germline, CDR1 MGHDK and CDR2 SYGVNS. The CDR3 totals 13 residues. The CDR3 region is CASSRQPNEKLFF. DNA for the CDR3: TGTGCCAGCAGTAGACAGCCTAATGAAAAACTGTTTTTT.

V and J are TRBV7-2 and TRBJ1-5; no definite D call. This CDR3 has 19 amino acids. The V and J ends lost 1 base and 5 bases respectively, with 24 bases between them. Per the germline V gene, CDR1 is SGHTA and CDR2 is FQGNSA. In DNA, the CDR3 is TGTGCCAGCAGCTTAGTTTCCCGCTTAGCTCGGTTCTACGATCAGCCCCAGCATTTT. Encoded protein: CASSLVSRLARFYDQPQHF.

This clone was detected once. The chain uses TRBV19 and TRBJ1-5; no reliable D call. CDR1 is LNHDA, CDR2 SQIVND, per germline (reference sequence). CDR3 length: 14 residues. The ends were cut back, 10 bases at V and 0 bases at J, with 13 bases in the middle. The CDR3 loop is CATARLNSNQPQHF. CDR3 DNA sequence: TGTGCCACCGCCCGACTGAATAGCAATCAGCCCCAGCATTTT.

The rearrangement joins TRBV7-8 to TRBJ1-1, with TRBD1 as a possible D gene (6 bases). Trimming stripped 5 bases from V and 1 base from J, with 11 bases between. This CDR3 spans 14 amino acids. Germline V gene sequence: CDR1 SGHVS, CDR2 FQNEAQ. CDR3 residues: CASSAGTKNTEAFF. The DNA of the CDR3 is TGTGCCAGCAGCGCCGGGACAAAGAACACTGAAGCTTTCTTT.

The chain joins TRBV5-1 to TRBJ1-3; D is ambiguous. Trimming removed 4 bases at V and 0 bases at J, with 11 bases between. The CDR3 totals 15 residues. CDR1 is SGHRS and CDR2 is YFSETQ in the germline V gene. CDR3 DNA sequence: TGCGCCAGCAGCCCCGGGGTCCCCTCTGGAAACACCATATATTTT. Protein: CASSPGVPSGNTIYF.

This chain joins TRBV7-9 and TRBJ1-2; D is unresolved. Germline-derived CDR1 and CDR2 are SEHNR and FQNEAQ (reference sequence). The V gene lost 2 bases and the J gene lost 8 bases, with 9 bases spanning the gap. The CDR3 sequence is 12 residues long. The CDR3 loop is CASSLSFRGYTF. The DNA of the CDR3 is TGTGCCAGCAGCTTATCGTTTAGGGGCTACACCTTC.

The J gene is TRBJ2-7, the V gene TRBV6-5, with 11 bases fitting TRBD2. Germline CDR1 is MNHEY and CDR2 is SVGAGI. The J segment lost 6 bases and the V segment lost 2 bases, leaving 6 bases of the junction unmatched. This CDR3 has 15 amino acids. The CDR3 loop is CASSYQLAGEIEQYF. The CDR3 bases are TGTGCCAGCAGTTACCAACTAGCGGGGGAAATCGAGCAGTACTTC.

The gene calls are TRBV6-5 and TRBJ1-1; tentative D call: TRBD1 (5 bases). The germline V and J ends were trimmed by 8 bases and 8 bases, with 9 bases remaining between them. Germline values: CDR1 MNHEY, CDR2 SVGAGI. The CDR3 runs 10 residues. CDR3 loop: CASGAGEAFF. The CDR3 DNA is TGTGCCAGCGGGGCGGGGGAAGCTTTCTTT.

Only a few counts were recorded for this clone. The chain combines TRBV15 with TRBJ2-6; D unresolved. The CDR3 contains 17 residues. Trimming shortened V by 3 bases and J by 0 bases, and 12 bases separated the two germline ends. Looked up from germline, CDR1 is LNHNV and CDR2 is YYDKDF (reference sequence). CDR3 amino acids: CATSRAELLSGANVLTF. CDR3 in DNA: TGTGCCACCAGCAGGGCAGAGCTCCTCTCTGGGGCCAACGTCCTGACTTTC. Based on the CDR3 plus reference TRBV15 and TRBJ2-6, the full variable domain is DAMVIQNPRYQVTQFGKPVTLSCSQTLNHNVMYWYQQKSSQAPKLLFHYYDKDFNNEADTPDNFQSRRPNTSFCFLDIRSPGLGDTAMYLCATSRAELLSGANVLTFGAGSRLTVL.

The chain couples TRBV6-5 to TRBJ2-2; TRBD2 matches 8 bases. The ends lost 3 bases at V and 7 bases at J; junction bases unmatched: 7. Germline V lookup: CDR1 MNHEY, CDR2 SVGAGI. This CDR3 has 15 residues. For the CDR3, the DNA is TGTGCCAGCAGTTATATCGGGGGGGGCATCGGGGAGCTGTTTTTT. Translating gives CASSYIGGGIGELFF.

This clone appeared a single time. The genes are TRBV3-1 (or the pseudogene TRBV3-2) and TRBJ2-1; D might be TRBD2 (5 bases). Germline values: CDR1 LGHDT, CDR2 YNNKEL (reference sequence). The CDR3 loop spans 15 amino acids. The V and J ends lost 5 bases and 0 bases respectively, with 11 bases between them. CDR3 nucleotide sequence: TGTGCCAGCAGCGAGCGGCGCGGCTCCTACAATGAGCAGTTCTTC. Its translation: CASSERRGSYNEQFF.

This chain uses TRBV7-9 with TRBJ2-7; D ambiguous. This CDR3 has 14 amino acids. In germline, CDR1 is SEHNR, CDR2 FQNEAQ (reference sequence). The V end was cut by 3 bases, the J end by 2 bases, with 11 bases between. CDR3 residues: CASSFELGTYEQYF. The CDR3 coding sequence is TGTGCCAGCAGCTTCGAGCTGGGGACCTACGAGCAGTACTTC.

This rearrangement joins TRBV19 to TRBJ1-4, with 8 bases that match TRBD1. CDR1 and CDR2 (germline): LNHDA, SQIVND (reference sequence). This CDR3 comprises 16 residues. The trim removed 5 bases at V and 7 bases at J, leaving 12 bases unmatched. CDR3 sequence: CASSHGEQGVGEKLFF. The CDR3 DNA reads TGTGCCAGTAGTCACGGGGAACAGGGGGTTGGTGAAAAACTGTTTTTT.